The clone carrying this T cell receptor (beta chain) was seen a single time. The target antigen is unknown. The PCR contained 60 Vbeta and 13 Jbeta primers. Produced via immunoSEQ multiplex PCR; TCRdb's table is partial and in-frame only. Among around 110,000 clones listed, approximately 81% were seen once. The CDR3 consists of 14 residues. After removal of 6 bases from V and 0 bases from J, the junction contained 3 bases not matched to a gene. CDR1 LGHNA and CDR2 YSLEER come from the germline V gene. These data are taken from a study of cytomegalovirus exposure and HLA in healthy donors. Study conclusions and caveats: A later analysis reported that several of the most significant clusters appeared to be linked to common viral pathogens, among them Epstein-Barr virus.

This TCR was sampled from a man aged 25 to 45 in good health and CMV-seropositive. The sequenced sample was PBMCs. The rearrangement links TRBV4-3 to TRBJ2-7; TRBD2 matches 9 bases. The CDR3 nucleotides are TGCGCCAGCAGTCGGACTAGCGCCTCCTACGAGCAGTACTTC. Its translation: CASSRTSASYEQYF.